This T cell receptor beta chain comes out of a study of regulatory T cells in long-lasting Graves disease. Overall study results and limits: Repertoires from persistent disease leaned toward TRBV28, TRBJ1-2 and TRBJ2-5.

Arm-PCR of CDR3 regions and iRepertoire HTBI primers were used to build TCR beta libraries. Via MiXCR, TCRdb re-called the multiplex PCR reads, giving one row per CDR3 protein. The top ten hold over 7% of the sample, which has roughly 500,000 distinct CDR3 sequences, approximately 12% seen once. This clonotype came up many times. What it binds is unknown. The time point here: newly diagnosed GD, antithyroid drugs for less than 3 months. Preparation of the TCR library used RNA extracted from PBMCs. V lost 0 bases to trimming and J lost 6 bases; unmatched junction nucleotides: 6. The germline V gene encodes CDR1 LNHDA and CDR2 SQIVND (reference sequence). This CDR3 has 16 residues. Separately, the same data were catalogued under a study of T cells in Graves' hyperthyroidism and ophthalmopathy. According to that study: With the HTBI primer set, the TCR CDR3 went through a first round of RT-PCR. Most thyroid clonotypes with frequency above 0.001 were detected in blood. Ophthalmopathy was told apart from stable hyperthyroidism by a 13 V-J model.

The chain has TRBV19 and TRBJ1-1, with 11 bases identical to TRBD1. This receptor was identified in a woman younger than 45 with Graves disease. Here the sequenced sample was peripheral blood mononuclear cells (PBMCs), taken at new diagnosis, from a patient treated with antithyroid drugs. CDR3 coding DNA: TGTGCCAGTAGTATAGAGGACAGGGGGCATCCCTCTGAAGCTTTCTTT. It yields the protein CASSIEDRGHPSEAFF.